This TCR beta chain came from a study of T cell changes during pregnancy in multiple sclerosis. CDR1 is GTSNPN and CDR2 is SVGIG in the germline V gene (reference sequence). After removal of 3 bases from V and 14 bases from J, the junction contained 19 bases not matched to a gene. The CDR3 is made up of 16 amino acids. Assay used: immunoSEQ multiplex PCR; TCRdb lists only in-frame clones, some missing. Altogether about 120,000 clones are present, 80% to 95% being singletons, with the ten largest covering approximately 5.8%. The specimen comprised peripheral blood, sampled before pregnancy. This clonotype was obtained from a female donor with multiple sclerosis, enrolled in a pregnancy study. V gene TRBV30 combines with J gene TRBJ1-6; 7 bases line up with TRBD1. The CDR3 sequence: CAWSARRRIGGASLHF. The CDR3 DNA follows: TGTGCCTGGAGCGCAAGACGACGGATAGGGGGCGCATCCCTCCACTTT.